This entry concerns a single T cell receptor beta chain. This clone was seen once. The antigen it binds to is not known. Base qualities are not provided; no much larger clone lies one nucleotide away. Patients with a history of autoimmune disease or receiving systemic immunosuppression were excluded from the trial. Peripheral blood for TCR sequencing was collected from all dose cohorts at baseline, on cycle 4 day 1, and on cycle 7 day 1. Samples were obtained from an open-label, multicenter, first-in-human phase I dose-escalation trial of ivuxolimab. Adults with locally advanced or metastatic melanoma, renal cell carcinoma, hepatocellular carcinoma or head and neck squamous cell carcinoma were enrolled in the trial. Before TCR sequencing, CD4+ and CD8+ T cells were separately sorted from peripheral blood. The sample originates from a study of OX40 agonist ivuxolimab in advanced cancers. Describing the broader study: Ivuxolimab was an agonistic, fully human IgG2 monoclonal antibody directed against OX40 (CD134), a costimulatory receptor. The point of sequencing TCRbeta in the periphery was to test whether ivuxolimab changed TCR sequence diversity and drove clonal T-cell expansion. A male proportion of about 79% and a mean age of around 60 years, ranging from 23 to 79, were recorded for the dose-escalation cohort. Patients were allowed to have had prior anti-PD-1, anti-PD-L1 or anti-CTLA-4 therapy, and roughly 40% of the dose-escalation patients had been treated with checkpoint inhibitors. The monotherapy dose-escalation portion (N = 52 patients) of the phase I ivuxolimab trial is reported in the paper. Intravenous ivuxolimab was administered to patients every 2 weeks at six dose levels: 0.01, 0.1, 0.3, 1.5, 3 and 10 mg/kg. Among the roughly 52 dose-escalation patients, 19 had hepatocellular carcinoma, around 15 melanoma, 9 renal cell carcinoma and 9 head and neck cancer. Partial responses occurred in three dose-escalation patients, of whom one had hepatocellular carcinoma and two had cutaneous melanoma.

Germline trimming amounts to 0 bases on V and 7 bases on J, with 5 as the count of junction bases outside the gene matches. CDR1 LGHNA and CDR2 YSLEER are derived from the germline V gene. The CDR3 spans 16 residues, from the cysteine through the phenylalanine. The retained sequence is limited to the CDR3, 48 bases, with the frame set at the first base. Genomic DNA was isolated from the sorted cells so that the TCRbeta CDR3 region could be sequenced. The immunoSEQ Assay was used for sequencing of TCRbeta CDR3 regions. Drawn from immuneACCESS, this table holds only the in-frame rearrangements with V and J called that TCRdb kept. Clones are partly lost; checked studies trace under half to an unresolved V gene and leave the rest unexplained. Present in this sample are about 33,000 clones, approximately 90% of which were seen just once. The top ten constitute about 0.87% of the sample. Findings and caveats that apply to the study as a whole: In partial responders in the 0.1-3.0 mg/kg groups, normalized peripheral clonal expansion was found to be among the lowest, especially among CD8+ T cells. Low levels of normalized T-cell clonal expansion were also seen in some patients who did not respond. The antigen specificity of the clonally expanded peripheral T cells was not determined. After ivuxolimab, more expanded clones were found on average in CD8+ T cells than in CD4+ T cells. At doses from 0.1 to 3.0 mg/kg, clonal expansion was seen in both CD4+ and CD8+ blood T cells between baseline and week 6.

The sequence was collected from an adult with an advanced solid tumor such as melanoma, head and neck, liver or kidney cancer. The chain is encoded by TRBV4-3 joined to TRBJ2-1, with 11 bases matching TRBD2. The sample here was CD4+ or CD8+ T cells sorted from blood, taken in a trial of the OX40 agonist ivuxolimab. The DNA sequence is TGCGCCAGCAGCCAAGAAAGACTAGCGGGAAGAAATGAGCAGTTCTTC. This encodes CASSQERLAGRNEQFF.